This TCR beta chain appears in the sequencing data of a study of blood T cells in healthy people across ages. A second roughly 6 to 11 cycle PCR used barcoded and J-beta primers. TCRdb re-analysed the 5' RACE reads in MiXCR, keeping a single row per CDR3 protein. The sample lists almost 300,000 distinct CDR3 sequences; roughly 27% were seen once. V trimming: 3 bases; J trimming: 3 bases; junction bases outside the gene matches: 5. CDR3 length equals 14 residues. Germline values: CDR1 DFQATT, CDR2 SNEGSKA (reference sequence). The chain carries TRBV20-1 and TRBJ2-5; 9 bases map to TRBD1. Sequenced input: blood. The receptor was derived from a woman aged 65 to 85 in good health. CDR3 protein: CSARGDRVEETQYF. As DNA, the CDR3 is TGCAGTGCTAGGGGGGACAGGGTCGAAGAGACCCAGTACTTC.